This entry lists 27 T cell receptor beta chains sequenced from one sample in a study of vaccination effects on CD4 cells after COVID-19. This table comes from immunoSEQ multiplex PCR, and its TCRdb copy is limited to in-frame clones, with some not included. The sample consists of 65,000 to 85,000 clones, around 80% of them appearing once. The antigens of these receptors remain unknown. Peptide-pool stimulation followed by sequencing identified expanded antigen-specific CD4+ clonotypes in the ViraFEST assay. Scientists isolated CD4+ T cells after an approximately 10-day culture period ended. Vaccine recipients lacked prior SARS-CoV-2 infection and had negative nucleocapsid antibodies. The material sequenced was CD4+ T cells from PBMCs cultured with SARS-CoV-2 spike peptides, taken before COVID-19 vaccination. The receptors shown here come from a human donor who received a COVID-19 vaccine.

The chain joins TRBV6-1 to TRBJ2-5; D remains unclear. The V gene's germline CDR1 is MNHNS and CDR2 SASEGT. Trimming cost V 0 bases and J 7 bases, with 15 bases left between them. This CDR3 has 15 amino acids. The CDR3 is CASSEAYRQLGTQYF. As DNA, the CDR3 is TGTGCCAGCAGTGAAGCGTATCGCCAGCTTGGGACCCAGTACTTC.

J is TRBJ1-6 and V is TRBV24-1; no clear D gene. Per germline, CDR1 KGHDR and CDR2 SFDVKD. V lost 7 bases and J 7 bases, leaving 10 bases between the germline ends. This CDR3 has 13 residues. CDR3 residues: CATSREWNSPLHF. The CDR3, as DNA: TGTGCCACCAGCCGGGAATGGAATTCACCCCTCCACTTT.

The chain combines TRBV27 with TRBJ1-2; TRBD1 is a possible D gene (5 bases). V was shortened by 5 bases and J by 8 bases, with 21 bases between the two germline ends. CDR3 length equals 15 residues. CDR1 and CDR2 from the germline V gene are MNHEY and SMNVEV (reference sequence). This CDR3 reads CASSTRRDVPGGYTF. For the CDR3, the DNA is TGTGCCAGCAGTACCCGGCGGGACGTCCCCGGGGGCTACACCTTC.

J is TRBJ1-3 and V is TRBV5-4; D possibly corresponds to TRBD1 (6 bases). Trimming cost V 4 bases and J 4 bases, with 21 bases left between them. The CDR3 is 17 amino acids. Germline values: CDR1 SGHNT, CDR2 YYREEE (reference sequence). DNA of the CDR3: TGTGCCAGCAGCCCTCCCCCGGGGGCGGAAGGCGGAAACACCATATATTTT. Translated, it gives CASSPPPGAEGGNTIYF.

This clone appeared a single time. The chain uses TRBV29-1 and TRBJ2-1; a weak D match, TRBD2 (5 bases). V was shortened by 6 bases and J by 1 base, with 19 bases between the two germline ends. This CDR3 comprises 16 residues. Germline V gene data show CDR1 as SQVTM and CDR2 as ANQGSEA. The CDR3 bases are TGCAGCGTCCCACCGGGGAGCGGCGGGTCCTACAATGAGCAGTTCTTC. Amino acid sequence: CSVPPGSGGSYNEQFF.

This rearrangement joins TRBV27 to TRBJ1-4; D is perhaps TRBD1 (6 bases). V was shortened by 6 bases and J by 2 bases, with 10 bases between the two germline ends. The CDR3 is made up of 14 amino acids. CDR1 is MNHEY, CDR2 SMNVEV, per germline (reference sequence). The CDR3 region is CASSWTATNEKLFF. DNA for the CDR3: TGTGCCAGCAGCTGGACAGCGACTAATGAAAAACTGTTTTTT.

The chain joins TRBV5-4 to TRBJ2-3; the match to TRBD2 covers 9 bases. V was pared by 0 bases and J by 4 bases, with 9 bases of the junction left unmatched. Per the germline V gene, CDR1 is SGHNT and CDR2 is YYREEE (reference sequence). The CDR3 consists of 17 residues. In DNA form, the CDR3 reads TGTGCCAGCAGCTTGGGGGGTAGCGGGGGTGAGGCAGATACGCAGTATTTT. Amino acid sequence: CASSLGGSGGEADTQYF.

This chain connects TRBV5-1 to TRBJ1-2, with D tentatively TRBD1 (6 bases). Trimming left V 5 bases short and J 7 bases short, with 12 bases between. The germline V gene encodes CDR1 SGHRS and CDR2 YFSETQ. The CDR3 covers 12 residues. This CDR3 reads CASSQGNLGYTF. The CDR3 bases are TGCGCCAGCAGTCAGGGGAATCTTGGCTACACCTTC.

The gene calls are TRBV19 and TRBJ1-5, with D perhaps TRBD1 (5 bases). This CDR3 is built from 14 residues. Germline V gene data show CDR1 as LNHDA and CDR2 as SQIVND (reference sequence). V lost 3 bases and J lost 3, with 9 bases in between. CDR3 sequence: CASSIRDLNQPQHF. CDR3 DNA: TGTGCCAGTAGTATCCGGGACCTCAATCAGCCCCAGCATTTT.

J is TRBJ1-4 and V is TRBV12-5; a weak D match, TRBD1 (6 bases). This CDR3 contains 15 residues. Germline V gives CDR1 LGHNT, CDR2 FRNRAP. Trimming cost V 1 base and J 1 base, with 7 bases left between them. The CDR3 loop is CASGLDRVTNEKLFF. The CDR3 DNA reads TGTGCTAGTGGTTTGGACAGGGTAACTAATGAAAAACTGTTTTTT.

The table lists this clone with a few counts. CDR3 nucleotides: TGTGCCAGTACCCGGGGCAGGGCTCTAAACTATGGCTACACCTTC. Protein sequence: CASTRGRALNYGYTF. The rearrangement uses TRBV19 and TRBJ1-2; D perhaps matches TRBD1 (5 bases). Deletions cut 7 bases from V and 2 bases from J, with 17 bases between. This CDR3 comprises 15 residues. Germline V gene sequence: CDR1 LNHDA, CDR2 SQIVND (reference sequence).

The J gene is TRBJ1-1, the V gene TRBV6-1, with 7 bases lining up with TRBD1. The germline CDR1 and CDR2 sequences are MNHNS and SASEGT. The ends lost 2 bases at V and 4 bases at J; junction bases unmatched: 1. The CDR3 contains 13 residues. CDR3 nucleotide sequence: TGTGCCAGCAGTGAACGACAGGGCACTGAAGCTTTCTTT. This codes for CASSERQGTEAFF.

This clone was found a few times. V usage is TRBV30 and J usage is TRBJ1-6, with D possibly matching TRBD1 (5 bases). This CDR3 has 12 amino acids. Germline CDR1 and CDR2: GTSNPN and SVGIG (reference sequence). Trimming left V 4 bases short and J 9 bases short, with 10 bases between. The CDR3 reads CAWMNGGSPLHF. In DNA, the CDR3 is TGTGCCTGGATGAATGGGGGTTCACCCCTCCACTTT.

This clone was observed once. CDR3 nucleotides: TGTGCCAGCAAACCAGGGGGCAGGGAGACCCAGTACTTC. It specifies CASKPGGRETQYF. The rearrangement uses TRBV12-3 or TRBV12-4 and TRBJ2-5; 8 nucleotides line up with TRBD1. This CDR3 is built from 13 residues. The V segment lost 7 bases and the J segment 5 bases; nucleotides outside the gene matches: 6.

This chain uses TRBV18 with TRBJ2-4; the match to TRBD1 covers 10 bases. V trimming: 3 bases; J trimming: 2 bases; junction bases outside the gene matches: 10. The V gene's germline CDR1 is KGHSH and CDR2 LQKENI. The CDR3 is made up of 18 amino acids. Written as DNA, the CDR3 is TGTGCCAGCTCACCCACTACACCGGGACAGGGGACCAAAAACATTCAGTACTTC. This translates into CASSPTTPGQGTKNIQYF.

The V and J genes are TRBV6-2 or TRBV6-3 and TRBJ1-5; D is unclear. Germline-derived CDR1 and CDR2 are MNHEY and SVGEGT. This CDR3 has 14 amino acids. V was clipped by 2 bases and J by 7 bases, with 12 bases between them. Here the CDR3 reads CASSYQTAIQPQHF. CDR3 bases: TGTGCCAGCAGTTACCAAACGGCTATACAGCCCCAGCATTTT.

This chain joins TRBV27 and TRBJ2-1; 9 bases line up with TRBD1. V dropped 4 bases and J dropped 8; count of bases not matched to a gene: 9. The CDR3 is made up of 15 amino acids. The germline V gene has CDR1 MNHEY and CDR2 SMNVEV (reference sequence). The CDR3 sequence is CASSYMRQGGYEQFF. In nucleotides, the CDR3 is TGTGCCAGCAGTTATATGAGACAGGGGGGTTATGAGCAGTTCTTC.

This chain connects TRBV7-2 to TRBJ1-1; TRBD1 might be the D (6 bases). CDR1 is SGHTA and CDR2 is FQGNSA in the germline V gene. This CDR3 is 15 amino acids long. V was shortened by 5 bases and J by 1 base, with 14 bases between the two germline ends. The CDR3 region is CASSGSGTPNTEAFF. CDR3 coding DNA: TGTGCCAGCAGCGGATCCGGGACACCGAACACTGAAGCTTTCTTT.

This clone was detected once. CDR3 sequence: CASSSYDGSGEQYV. The CDR3 region has the DNA TGTGCCAGCAGCTCTTACGACGGGTCTGGTGAGCAGTACGTC. V usage is TRBV5-5 and J usage is TRBJ2-7, with D hard to call. The CDR3 consists of 14 residues. The germline V gene encodes CDR1 SGHKS and CDR2 YYEKEE (reference sequence). The ends were cut back, 3 bases at V and 7 bases at J, with 17 bases in the middle.

This chain links TRBV4-1 with TRBJ2-1, with TRBD2 matching over 7 bases. Per the germline V gene, CDR1 is MGHRA and CDR2 is YSYEKL. V gave up 5 bases and J gave up 3 bases; unmatched junction bases: 10. The CDR3 has 16 residues. The CDR3 DNA reads as TGCGCCAGCAGCTATACGGGGCGGGGGAACTACAATGAGCAGTTCTTC. Its translation is CASSYTGRGNYNEQFF.

The chain links TRBV4-2 to TRBJ1-2, with D maybe TRBD1 (5 bases). V dropped 0 bases and J dropped 5 bases, with 13 bases sitting between them. This CDR3 has 15 residues. The germline V gene has CDR1 LGHNA and CDR2 YNFKEQ. The DNA of the CDR3 is TGTGCCAGCAGCCAAGATATATTGACAGCTTATGGCTACACCTTC. This gives the protein CASSQDILTAYGYTF.

V and J are TRBV28 and TRBJ1-3; a possible D gene is TRBD1 (5 bases). Trimming shortened V by 1 base and J by 2 bases, and 18 bases separated the two germline ends. The CDR3 is 18 residues long. Germline assignment: CDR1 MDHEN and CDR2 SYDVKM. CDR3 residues: CASSLFPGYPSPGNTIYF. The CDR3 coding sequence is TGTGCCAGCAGTTTATTCCCAGGGTATCCCTCCCCTGGAAACACCATATATTTT.

The chain has TRBV10-2 and TRBJ1-4; weak D call: TRBD1 (6 bases). V was trimmed by 4 bases and J by 3 bases, leaving 21 bases between them. Looked up from germline, CDR1 is WSHSY and CDR2 is SAAADI. This CDR3 has 18 residues. The CDR3 DNA reads as TGCGCCAGCAGTGGAAATTCAGGGGCTTGGAGACCTAATGAAAAACTGTTTTTT. It encodes CASSGNSGAWRPNEKLFF.

The chain employs TRBV10-2 and TRBJ1-5, with D uncertain. This CDR3 region has 13 residues. The germline V gene has CDR1 WSHSY and CDR2 SAAADI. Trimming cost V 8 bases and J 6 bases, with 14 bases left between them. CDR3 protein: CASGLRSVQPQHF. For the CDR3, the DNA is TGCGCCAGCGGACTTCGGAGTGTTCAGCCCCAGCATTTT.

The chain uses TRBV20-1 and TRBJ2-7; tentative D call: TRBD1 (5 bases). This CDR3 has 11 amino acids. V was shortened by 3 bases and J by 5 bases, with 8 bases between the two germline ends. CDR1 is DFQATT and CDR2 is SNEGSKA in the germline V gene (reference sequence). CDR3 coding DNA: TGCAGTGCTAGGCAGGGAAACGAGCAGTACGTC. Translation gives CSARQGNEQYV.

The chain joins TRBV11-1 to TRBJ2-3, with TRBD2 matching 9 bases. Germline V gives CDR1 SGHAT, CDR2 FQDESV (reference sequence). Trimming removed 5 bases from V and 5 bases from J; junction bases left unmatched: 8. This CDR3 is 15 amino acids long. CDR3 residues: CASSPGTSNLDTQYF. CDR3 DNA sequence: TGTGCCAGCAGCCCCGGGACTAGCAATCTAGATACGCAGTATTTT.

The V call is TRBV12-5, the J call TRBJ2-3; tentatively, D is TRBD2 (7 bases). Germline CDR1 reads LGHNT; CDR2 reads FRNRAP. This CDR3 has 15 residues. The V gene lost 4 bases and the J gene lost 2 bases, with 13 bases spanning the gap. CDR3 DNA sequence: TGTGCTAGTGGTTCAGGGGACTACATCACAGATACGCAGTATTTT. Amino acids: CASGSGDYITDTQYF. The full variable domain, its missing parts supplied by reference TRBV12-5 and TRBJ2-3, is DARVTQTPRHKVTEMGQEVTMRCQPILGHNTVFWYRQTMMQGLELLAYFRNRAPLDDSGMPKDRFSAEMPDATLATLKIQPSEPRDSAVYFCASGSGDYITDTQYFGPGTRLTVL.